This entry describes one T cell receptor (beta chain). Its antigen is not identified. Universal primer sites and UMIs were introduced during 5'RACE template-switching synthesis of TCR cDNA. TCRdb recomputed calls from the 5' RACE reads with MiXCR, one row per CDR3 protein. The sample holds hundreds of thousands of distinct CDR3 sequences, approximately 13% seen once. Germline values: CDR1 DFQATT, CDR2 SNEGSKA (reference sequence). The CDR3 has 14 residues. With 5 bases removed from V and 1 base from J, the gap between germline ends came to 13 bases. These data originate in a study of T cells after yellow fever vaccination. Study-level findings and limits: A small proportion of clonotypes was detected in both the CD4 and CD8 compartments. The secondary response showed a weaker magnitude and a faster peak, day 5 versus 15. A large majority of primary-vaccination clones showed up again after the booster (roughly 96% CD4, 75% to 90% CD8).

The specimen was PBMCs, collected on the day of the yellow fever booster vaccination. This chain joins TRBV20-1 and TRBJ2-3; D gene unclear. This TCR was sampled from a man younger than 45 who received the YFV17D yellow fever vaccine. CDR3 region: CSARSSLGTDTQYF. The CDR3 DNA reads TGCAGTGCTCGGTCCAGTCTGGGCACAGATACGCAGTATTTT.